The source of this TCR beta chain is a study of blood T cell repertoires in COVID-19. Trimming removed 6 bases from V and 5 bases from J, with 11 bases in between. CDR1 and CDR2 (germline): DFQATT, SNEGSKA (reference sequence). CDR3 length equals 11 residues. The authors' processing: Reference gene primers were amplified, and this amplification served to estimate nucleated cell counts. Clones were read by immunoSEQ multiplex PCR, and TCRdb kept only the in-frame ones, dropping some. V, J and clone size are those of that table, while D and trimming were read from the DNA. Of tens of thousands of clones in the sample, around 88% were seen once.

The chain carries TRBV20-1 and TRBJ2-7; D not certain. The source of this sequence is a man in his 60s with acute or convalescent COVID-19. Input material: peripheral blood. The CDR3, as DNA: TGCAGTGCCGCTTCGGGTCACGAGCAGTACTTC. This gives the protein CSAASGHEQYF.